This TCR beta chain was captured in a study of cytomegalovirus exposure and HLA in healthy donors. The primer mix had 60 Vbeta and 13 Jbeta primers. Measured with immunoSEQ multiplex PCR; TCRdb has only the in-frame clones, and not every one. The sample has under 200,000 clones, less than 90% seen once. Germline V gene sequence: CDR1 SGHVS, CDR2 FNYEAQ. V lost 3 bases and J lost 8, with 19 bases in between. The CDR3 is 16 residues long. In this sample, this clone turned up a few times. The genes are TRBV7-6 and TRBJ1-4; TRBD1 might be the D (6 bases). The TCR was taken from a man aged 30-40 years in good health and CMV-seronegative. The sample was PBMCs. The CDR3 protein is CASSLSVWGLGEKLFF. The CDR3 DNA is TGTGCCAGCAGCTTGTCGGTGTGGGGGCTAGGAGAAAAACTGTTTTTT.